This is a list of T cell receptor beta chains from one sample in a study of blood T cells in healthy people across ages. MiXCR, run by TCRdb on the 5' RACE reads, gives a single entry per CDR3 protein. The profile shows some 1.4 million distinct CDR3 sequences, about 43% of them singletons. Sequencing was done on a sample of blood. The origin of the receptors is a woman aged 18-35 years in good health. Both conserved end residues are part of each CDR3. The order of the fields is clone size, V gene, D gene, CDR3 length, J gene, CDR3 DNA, CDR3 protein. D genes are given only for firm matches. A row's size may be missing; if present it is once, few, many or a size class.

clone_size: few
v_call: TRBV25-1
d_call: NA
cdr3_length: 11
j_call: TRBJ2-1
cdr3_nt: TGTGCCAGCAGTGGCGTTGCTGAGCAGTTCTTC
cdr3_aa: CASSGVAEQFF

clone_size: NA
v_call: TRBV5-6
d_call: TRBD2
cdr3_length: 15
j_call: TRBJ2-7
cdr3_nt: TGTGCCAGCAGCCCTCTAGCGGAGAACATCTACGAGCAGTACTTC
cdr3_aa: CASSPLAENIYEQYF

clone_size: NA
v_call: TRBV6-5
d_call: NA
cdr3_length: 14
j_call: TRBJ2-3
cdr3_nt: TGTGCCAGTCAAGGAGGCCTCAGTACAGATACGCAGTATTTT
cdr3_aa: CASQGGLSTDTQYF

clone_size: few
v_call: TRBV7-3
d_call: TRBD1
cdr3_length: 17
j_call: TRBJ1-2
cdr3_nt: TGTGCCAGCAGCCAGTCCTCCCACAGGGGTACCAACTATGGCTACACCTTC
cdr3_aa: CASSQSSHRGTNYGYTF

clone_size: NA
v_call: TRBV25-1
d_call: NA
cdr3_length: 15
j_call: TRBJ1-2
cdr3_nt: TGTGCCAGCCGCGCGGCGGGGTCGGACTTAGGTGGCTACACCTTC
cdr3_aa: CASRAAGSDLGGYTF

clone_size: few
v_call: TRBV20-1
d_call: NA
cdr3_length: 14
j_call: TRBJ1-5
cdr3_nt: TGCAGTGCTAGGAGGCCGGAAGGCAATCAGCCCCAGCATTTT
cdr3_aa: CSARRPEGNQPQHF

clone_size: NA
v_call: TRBV30
d_call: NA
cdr3_length: 13
j_call: TRBJ1-2
cdr3_nt: TGTGCCTGGAGTGGGAAAGGAGCCTATGGCTACACCTTC
cdr3_aa: CAWSGKGAYGYTF

clone_size: NA
v_call: TRBV27
d_call: NA
cdr3_length: 14
j_call: TRBJ2-7
cdr3_nt: TGTGCCAGCAGTTTACAGGGGCCAGGCTACGAGCAGTACTTC
cdr3_aa: CASSLQGPGYEQYF

clone_size: NA
v_call: TRBV7-9
d_call: TRBD1
cdr3_length: 15
j_call: TRBJ1-2
cdr3_nt: TGTGCCAGCAGTAATGACAGGGTCCCGAACTATGGCTACACCTTC
cdr3_aa: CASSNDRVPNYGYTF

clone_size: NA
v_call: TRBV11-2
d_call: NA
cdr3_length: 15
j_call: TRBJ2-5
cdr3_nt: TGTGCCAGCAGCGTAACCACGGGGGTCTCGGAGACCCAGTACTTC
cdr3_aa: CASSVTTGVSETQYF

clone_size: NA
v_call: TRBV4-1
d_call: TRBD2
cdr3_length: 16
j_call: TRBJ2-7
cdr3_nt: TGCGCCAGCAGCCACCCCGGACTAGCGGTTAGGGATGAGCAGTACTTC
cdr3_aa: CASSHPGLAVRDEQYF

clone_size: few
v_call: TRBV6-1
d_call: NA
cdr3_length: 13
j_call: TRBJ2-3
cdr3_nt: TGTGCTATAGCATCGGGTTATCCAGATACGCAGTATTTT
cdr3_aa: CAIASGYPDTQYF

clone_size: NA
v_call: TRBV3-1
d_call: NA
cdr3_length: 15
j_call: TRBJ1-2
cdr3_nt: TGTGCCAGCAGCCAAGTAACCGGGGGTTTGCATGGCTACACCTTC
cdr3_aa: CASSQVTGGLHGYTF

clone_size: NA
v_call: TRBV5-1
d_call: TRBD1
cdr3_length: 16
j_call: TRBJ2-7
cdr3_nt: TGCGCCAGCAATCATTCTCCGGGACAGGGAGTGTTCGAGCAGTACTTC
cdr3_aa: CASNHSPGQGVFEQYF

clone_size: NA
v_call: TRBV10-3
d_call: TRBD1
cdr3_length: 17
j_call: TRBJ2-5
cdr3_nt: TGTGCCATCAGTGAACACCGTGCGGGACAGGGAGTAAATGAGCAGTACTTC
cdr3_aa: CAISEHRAGQGVNEQYF

clone_size: NA
v_call: TRBV10-2
d_call: NA
cdr3_length: 15
j_call: TRBJ2-5
cdr3_nt: TGCGCCAGCAGTTACGAAGCGCAGGGGCAAGAGACCCAGTACTTC
cdr3_aa: CASSYEAQGQETQYF

clone_size: NA
v_call: TRBV20-1
d_call: TRBD2
cdr3_length: 13
j_call: TRBJ2-1
cdr3_nt: TGCAGTGCGAGTCCCGGGACTAGCAAGCCATTGTTCTTC
cdr3_aa: CSASPGTSKPLFF

clone_size: NA
v_call: TRBV6-1
d_call: NA
cdr3_length: 12
j_call: TRBJ2-7
cdr3_nt: TGTGCCAGCAGTAGGGTCAAAGACGAGCAGTACTTC
cdr3_aa: CASSRVKDEQYF

clone_size: many
v_call: TRBV5-5
d_call: NA
cdr3_length: 15
j_call: TRBJ2-6
cdr3_nt: TGTGCCAGCAGCTTCGGGGGCTCTGGGGCCAACGTCCTGACTTTC
cdr3_aa: CASSFGGSGANVLTF

clone_size: NA
v_call: TRBV20-1
d_call: NA
cdr3_length: 16
j_call: TRBJ1-2
cdr3_nt: TGCAGTGCTAGAGCCTCGACCTCAGGGAGATTCGGGGGCTACACCTTC
cdr3_aa: CSARASTSGRFGGYTF

clone_size: NA
v_call: TRBV6-5
d_call: NA
cdr3_length: 13
j_call: TRBJ2-3
cdr3_nt: TGTGCCACTCAACCTACTCATGTGGATACGCAGTATTTT
cdr3_aa: CATQPTHVDTQYF

clone_size: NA
v_call: TRBV3-1
d_call: TRBD2
cdr3_length: 19
j_call: TRBJ2-5
cdr3_nt: TGTGCCAGCAGCCAAGACGGGGCGGGGCTACTAGCGGGACAAGAGACCCAGTACTTC
cdr3_aa: CASSQDGAGLLAGQETQYF

clone_size: few
v_call: TRBV11-2
d_call: TRBD2
cdr3_length: 13
j_call: TRBJ2-3
cdr3_nt: TGTGCCAGCAGCGCTGGACTAGCGGGAGACGAGTATTTT
cdr3_aa: CASSAGLAGDEYF

clone_size: few
v_call: TRBV9
d_call: TRBD2
cdr3_length: 16
j_call: TRBJ2-3
cdr3_nt: TGTGCCAGCAGCGTAGCTGGAGTAGCGGGCGCAGATACGCAGTATTTT
cdr3_aa: CASSVAGVAGADTQYF

clone_size: few
v_call: TRBV6-5
d_call: NA
cdr3_length: 14
j_call: TRBJ2-7
cdr3_nt: TGTGCCAGCAGTTACGAACAGATCCCCTACGAGCAGTACTTC
cdr3_aa: CASSYEQIPYEQYF

clone_size: few
v_call: TRBV10-2
d_call: NA
cdr3_length: 12
j_call: TRBJ1-1
cdr3_nt: TGCGCCAGCAGCCCCTTGAGCACTGAAGCTTTCTTT
cdr3_aa: CASSPLSTEAFF

clone_size: NA
v_call: TRBV20-1
d_call: NA
cdr3_length: 14
j_call: TRBJ2-7
cdr3_nt: TGCAGCTATCCTCTGGTGGGGGCTCCCTACGAGCAGTACTTC
cdr3_aa: CSYPLVGAPYEQYF

clone_size: few
v_call: TRBV6-5
d_call: NA
cdr3_length: 16
j_call: TRBJ2-2
cdr3_nt: TGTGCCAGCAGTTACGGCACCTACTTTGGGGCCGGGGAGCTGTTTTTT
cdr3_aa: CASSYGTYFGAGELFF

clone_size: few
v_call: TRBV7-2
d_call: TRBD2
cdr3_length: 15
j_call: TRBJ2-7
cdr3_nt: TGTGCCAGCAGCCCCTCTAGCGGGGGGTTCTACGAGCAGTACTTC
cdr3_aa: CASSPSSGGFYEQYF

clone_size: NA
v_call: TRBV24-1
d_call: NA
cdr3_length: 14
j_call: TRBJ1-6
cdr3_nt: TGTGCCACCAGTGATGCTACAGTTGGTTCACCCCTCCACTTT
cdr3_aa: CATSDATVGSPLHF

clone_size: NA
v_call: TRBV27
d_call: NA
cdr3_length: 15
j_call: TRBJ2-1
cdr3_nt: TGTGCCAGCGGCTGGGACCAGAGCTCCTACAATGAGCAGTTCTTC
cdr3_aa: CASGWDQSSYNEQFF

clone_size: few
v_call: TRBV11-1
d_call: TRBD1
cdr3_length: 14
j_call: TRBJ2-3
cdr3_nt: TGTGCCAGCAGCCGCAGGGGGCTTGAAGATACGCAGTATTTT
cdr3_aa: CASSRRGLEDTQYF

clone_size: NA
v_call: TRBV2
d_call: NA
cdr3_length: 14
j_call: TRBJ2-7
cdr3_nt: TGTGCCAGCAGTGTTGCCACGATCTCTTACGAGCAGTACTTC
cdr3_aa: CASSVATISYEQYF

clone_size: many
v_call: TRBV4-1
d_call: NA
cdr3_length: 13
j_call: TRBJ2-7
cdr3_nt: TGCGCCAGCAGCCAAGGGGCTGTCGGGGAGCAGTACTTC
cdr3_aa: CASSQGAVGEQYF

clone_size: NA
v_call: TRBV10-3
d_call: NA
cdr3_length: 15
j_call: TRBJ1-6
cdr3_nt: TGTACCATCAGTTCTACAGGGCCTATAAATTCACCCCTCCACTTT
cdr3_aa: CTISSTGPINSPLHF

clone_size: NA
v_call: TRBV9
d_call: NA
cdr3_length: 16
j_call: TRBJ2-7
cdr3_nt: TGTGCCAGCAGTTTTCTCCCGGGGACTGTGGCCTACGAGCAGTACTTC
cdr3_aa: CASSFLPGTVAYEQYF

clone_size: NA
v_call: TRBV12-3/TRBV12-4
d_call: NA
cdr3_length: 14
j_call: TRBJ2-7
cdr3_nt: TGTGCCAGCAGACTAAGAGACGGCAGCAACGAGCAGTACTTC
cdr3_aa: CASRLRDGSNEQYF

clone_size: NA
v_call: TRBV20-1
d_call: NA
cdr3_length: 13
j_call: TRBJ2-3
cdr3_nt: TGCAGTGCTAGAGAGGACTACCCCGATACGCAGTATTTT
cdr3_aa: CSAREDYPDTQYF

clone_size: NA
v_call: TRBV6-1
d_call: NA
cdr3_length: 14
j_call: TRBJ2-1
cdr3_nt: TGTGCCAGCGGGCGGGGCGGGGACCTCAATGAGCAGTTCTTC
cdr3_aa: CASGRGGDLNEQFF

clone_size: NA
v_call: TRBV7-9
d_call: NA
cdr3_length: 16
j_call: TRBJ1-2
cdr3_nt: TGTGCCAGCAGCTTATCGGCCGGAGATTCTAACTATGGCTACACCTTC
cdr3_aa: CASSLSAGDSNYGYTF

clone_size: NA
v_call: TRBV2
d_call: NA
cdr3_length: 16
j_call: TRBJ1-1
cdr3_nt: TGTGCCAGCAGACCTTTTTCCGCGCAAAACCCCACTGAAGCTTTCTTT
cdr3_aa: CASRPFSAQNPTEAFF

clone_size: NA
v_call: TRBV10-3
d_call: NA
cdr3_length: 14
j_call: TRBJ1-1
cdr3_nt: TGTGCCATCAGTGAGTCGACAGTGAACACTGAAGCTTTCTTT
cdr3_aa: CAISESTVNTEAFF

clone_size: few
v_call: TRBV7-2
d_call: NA
cdr3_length: 14
j_call: TRBJ1-1
cdr3_nt: TGTGCCAGCAGCTTAGTCACAGGGAGTACTGAAGCTTTCTTT
cdr3_aa: CASSLVTGSTEAFF

clone_size: NA
v_call: TRBV5-6
d_call: TRBD2
cdr3_length: 12
j_call: TRBJ2-1
cdr3_nt: TGTGCCAGCAGCTTAACGGCCGGGACTAGGTTCTTC
cdr3_aa: CASSLTAGTRFF

clone_size: few
v_call: TRBV9
d_call: TRBD1
cdr3_length: 18
j_call: TRBJ2-1
cdr3_nt: TGTGCCAGCAGCGATCACAGGGGCGGCCTTGTCTCCTACAATGAGCAGTTCTTC
cdr3_aa: CASSDHRGGLVSYNEQFF

clone_size: NA
v_call: TRBV5-1
d_call: NA
cdr3_length: 16
j_call: TRBJ2-7
cdr3_nt: TGCGCCAGCAGCCGAAGATTCACACAGAGCTCCTACGAGCAGTACTTC
cdr3_aa: CASSRRFTQSSYEQYF